These T cell receptor beta chains were read from a single sample in a study of T cells in tumors after PD-1 blockade. Method: immunoSEQ multiplex PCR; TCRdb's copy keeps in-frame clones and lacks some. The table has about 63,000 clones, less than 85% seen once. Sample: PBMCs, taken after anti-PD-1 treatment. The receptors stem from a human donor with basal cell carcinoma. The CDR3 runs from the conserved cysteine through the conserved F or W. The order of the fields is J gene, V gene, D gene, clone size, CDR3 DNA, CDR3 protein. D genes are given only for firm matches. Clone size is given for some rows only: seen once, a few or many times, or a class if the clone is expanded.

TRBJ2-1 TRBV12-3/TRBV12-4 TRBD2 - TGTGCCAGCAGCGTCGGGGGGGACAATGAGCAGTTCTTC CASSVGGDNEQFF
TRBJ2-1 TRBV29-1 - - TGCAGCGTTGAAGCCGGGGGAAGCTCCTACAATGAGCAGTTCTTC CSVEAGGSSYNEQFF
TRBJ2-2 TRBV2 - - TGTGCCAGCAGTGAAAACTCAGGGACGAACACCGGGGAGCTGTTTTTT CASSENSGTNTGELFF
TRBJ2-7 TRBV3-1/TRBV3-2 TRBD1 - TGTGCCAGCAGCCAAACTTGGACAGGGGAGGGCGAGCAGTACTTC CASSQTWTGEGEQYF
TRBJ1-2 TRBV19 - - TGTGCCAGTAGTATGGACAGACCAGGGTCTTCGCGCTACACCTTC CASSMDRPGSSRYTF
TRBJ2-2 TRBV5-6 TRBD2 - TGTGCCAGCAGCTTGGTGGGTATGTGGCTAGCGGAGAACACCGGGGAGCTGTTTTTT CASSLVGMWLAENTGELFF
TRBJ2-7 TRBV29-1 TRBD1 - TGCAGCGGCACCGGGACAGGGTACGAGCAGTACTTC CSGTGTGYEQYF
TRBJ2-2 TRBV5-4 TRBD2 - TGTGCCAGCAGTTCTAGCGGGGGGAACACCGGGGAGCTGTTTTTT CASSSSGGNTGELFF
TRBJ1-5 TRBV19 - once TGTGCCAGTAGTCAGCGGGAAACTTATAGCAATCAGCCCCAGCATTTT CASSQRETYSNQPQHF
TRBJ2-7 TRBV5-1 - - TGCGCCAGCAGCTTCGACACAGGCGGCTACTACGAGCAGTACTTC CASSFDTGGYYEQYF
TRBJ2-1 TRBV19 TRBD2 - TGTGCCAGTAGTATCGACGGGGGGGCAACCTACAATGAGCAGTTCTTC CASSIDGGATYNEQFF
TRBJ2-4 TRBV4-2 TRBD2 once TGTGCCAGCAGTACCTCGCAAGCGGGGGGGCCCGACATTCAGTACTTC CASSTSQAGGPDIQYF
TRBJ1-6 TRBV28 - - TGTGCCAGCAGTTTACGCCCGCGGACAGTCGGTAATTCACCCCTCCACTTT CASSLRPRTVGNSPLHF
TRBJ1-2 TRBV5-6 - - TGTGCCAGCAGCTTTTTGGCAGGCCCATCTAACTATGGCTACACCTTC CASSFLAGPSNYGYTF
TRBJ2-5 TRBV12-3/TRBV12-4 - - TGTGCCAGCAGTTTAGGAGAGACCCAGTACTTC CASSLGETQYF
TRBJ1-5 TRBV19 - - TGTGCCAGTAGTATAATGAGGGGCGGGGAGCCCCAGCATTTT CASSIMRGGEPQHF
TRBJ1-6 TRBV27 TRBD1 - TGTGCCAGCAGTTTTCGGACAGGCCTTTCACCCCTCCACTTT CASSFRTGLSPLHF
TRBJ1-2 TRBV3-1/TRBV3-2 TRBD1 once TGTGCCAGCAGCCAGGGGGACAGGGGGACGTCCTATGGCTACACCTTC CASSQGDRGTSYGYTF
TRBJ1-6 TRBV5-4 TRBD1 - TGTGCCAGCAGCATTGACAGGGCGGCTAATTCACCCCTCCACTTT CASSIDRAANSPLHF
TRBJ1-5 TRBV6-5 TRBD1 - TGTGCCAGTCAGACAGGGGGCAATCAGCCCCAGCATTTT CASQTGGNQPQHF
TRBJ1-1 TRBV6-1 - - TGTGCCAGCAGTGAAGCAGTGCTATATAACACTGAAGCTTTCTTT CASSEAVLYNTEAFF
TRBJ1-2 TRBV9 TRBD1 - TGTGCCAGCAGCCCCGGGACAGGGGGCCTGGACTATGGCTACACCTTC CASSPGTGGLDYGYTF